These T cell receptor beta chains were read from a single sample in a study of pediatric ulcerative colitis. Clones were read by immunoSEQ multiplex PCR, and TCRdb kept only the in-frame ones, dropping some. The repertoire holds 40,000 to 60,000 clones, 60% to 85% seen once, with over 3% in the top ten. Sequencing used gut tissue. The receptors were gathered from a girl aged 10 to 17 with moderate ulcerative colitis. The CDR3 runs from the conserved cysteine through the conserved F or W. A D gene is named only where the DNA matches it firmly. Where a row states a size, it is once, few, many or the class of an expanded clone; other rows omit it.

D: TRBD1
V: TRBV14
length: 14
J: TRBJ2-7
size: .
DNA: TGTGCCAGCAGCCAAGTTACAGGGGGGTACGAGCAGTACTTC
CDR3: CASSQVTGGYEQYF

D: TRBD1
V: TRBV6-1
length: 13
J: TRBJ1-1
size: .
DNA: TGTGCCAGCAGTACGACAGGGGGCACTGAAGCTTTCTTT
CDR3: CASSTTGGTEAFF

D: TRBD1
V: TRBV11-2
length: 16
J: TRBJ1-1
size: few
DNA: TGTGCCAGCAGCCACGGGACAGGGTTGGGGAACACTGAAGCTTTCTTT
CDR3: CASSHGTGLGNTEAFF

D: TRBD1
V: TRBV7-2
length: 15
J: TRBJ2-1
size: few
DNA: TGTGCCAGCAGCCTAACAAGGGGGCCCTACAATGAGCAGTTCTTC
CDR3: CASSLTRGPYNEQFF

D: .
V: TRBV28
length: 12
J: TRBJ1-2
size: .
DNA: TGTGCCAGCAGCGCCTTTAACTATGGCTACACCTTC
CDR3: CASSAFNYGYTF

D: TRBD2
V: TRBV7-3
length: 16
J: TRBJ2-1
size: once
DNA: TGTGCCAGCAGTCTAGCGGGGGCCAGCTCCTACAATGAGCAGTTCTTC
CDR3: CASSLAGASSYNEQFF

D: .
V: TRBV30
length: 14
J: TRBJ2-1
size: .
DNA: TGTGCCTGGAGTCGCAGGAGCTCCTACAATGAGCAGTTCTTC
CDR3: CAWSRRSSYNEQFF

D: .
V: TRBV27
length: 15
J: TRBJ2-1
size: .
DNA: TGTGCCAGCGGGACTCCTCAGAGCTCCTACAATGAGCAGTTCTTC
CDR3: CASGTPQSSYNEQFF

D: .
V: TRBV6-4
length: 20
J: TRBJ2-1
size: .
DNA: TGTGCCAGCAGTCTACCTTGGACTACCATGACCCAGGGTTCCTACAATGAGCAGTTCTTC
CDR3: CASSLPWTTMTQGSYNEQFF

D: TRBD2
V: TRBV19
length: 14
J: TRBJ2-4
size: .
DNA: TGTGCCAGTAGTCGGGGGGTAGGGCCAAACATTCAGTACTTC
CDR3: CASSRGVGPNIQYF

D: .
V: TRBV18
length: 14
J: TRBJ2-7
size: .
DNA: TGTGCCAGCTCACCACAGGGCAGGGGGGGCGAGCAGTACTTC
CDR3: CASSPQGRGGEQYF

D: TRBD1
V: TRBV14
length: 13
J: TRBJ2-7
size: .
DNA: TGTGCCAGCAGCCGGAGACAGGGGGGCGAGCAGTACTTC
CDR3: CASSRRQGGEQYF

D: .
V: TRBV5-5
length: 17
J: TRBJ2-7
size: .
DNA: TGTGCCAGCAGCTTGGAAGGATTTTTCGAGACTCAATACGAGCAGTACTTC
CDR3: CASSLEGFFETQYEQYF

D: TRBD2
V: TRBV28
length: 13
J: TRBJ2-5
size: once
DNA: TGTGCCAGCAGGCGGGAGCGCCAAGAGACCCAGTACTTC
CDR3: CASRRERQETQYF

D: .
V: TRBV30
length: 13
J: TRBJ1-2
size: .
DNA: TGTGCCTGGAAGGGGTCGGCGGTTGCTGGCTACACCTTC
CDR3: CAWKGSAVAGYTF

D: .
V: TRBV5-1
length: 14
J: TRBJ2-7
size: .
DNA: TGCGCCAGCAGGTTCAGCTTCTCCAACCGCGAGCAGTACTTC
CDR3: CASRFSFSNREQYF

D: .
V: TRBV28
length: 15
J: TRBJ2-7
size: .
DNA: TGTGCCAGCAGTTTGGGTCACGGTGGCGCTTACGAGCAGTACTTC
CDR3: CASSLGHGGAYEQYF